The following is a T cell receptor (beta chain) sequence with its context. This sample is drawn from a study of blood T cell repertoires in COVID-19. Study in general: The United States, Italy and Spain provided the acute and convalescent COVID-19 samples. In each case, the material was cDNA or gDNA derived from T cells, B-cell-depleted T cells, or PBMCs.

Original processing methods: Reference gene primer amplification gave estimated nucleated cell counts. Libraries were prepared by immunoSEQ multiplex PCR; TCRdb keeps only in-frame clonotypes and omits some of them. V, J and clone size reflect that table, while D and trimming were determined from the DNA. This table has 230,000 or so clones, about 86% appearing once. Clinical histories supplied by participants themselves formed the basis of cohort assignment. Germline CDR1 is KGHDR and CDR2 is SFDVKD. The CDR3 consists of 16 residues. The ends were cut back, 12 bases at V and 7 bases at J, with 24 bases in the middle.

The chain joins TRBV24-1 to TRBJ1-6, with D perhaps matching TRBD1 (6 bases). This TCR came from a woman in her fifties or sixties with acute COVID-19. The specimen was PBMCs or T cells enriched from blood (not recorded which). The CDR3 region is CAVRLGQGNSNSPLHF. The CDR3 region has the DNA TGTGCCGTCCGCCTTGGGCAGGGGAATTCGAATTCACCCCTCCACTTT.